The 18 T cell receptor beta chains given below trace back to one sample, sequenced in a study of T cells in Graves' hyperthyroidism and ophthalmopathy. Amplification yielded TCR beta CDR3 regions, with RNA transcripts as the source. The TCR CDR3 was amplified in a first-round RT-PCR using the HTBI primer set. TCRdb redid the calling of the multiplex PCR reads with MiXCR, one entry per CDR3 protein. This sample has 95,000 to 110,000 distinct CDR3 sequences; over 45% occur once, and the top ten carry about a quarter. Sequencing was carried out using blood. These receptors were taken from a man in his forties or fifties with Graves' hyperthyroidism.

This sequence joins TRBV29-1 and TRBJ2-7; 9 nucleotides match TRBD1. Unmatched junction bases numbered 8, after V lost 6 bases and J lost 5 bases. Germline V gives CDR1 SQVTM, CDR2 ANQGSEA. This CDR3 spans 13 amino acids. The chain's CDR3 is CSVAGTGTHEQYF. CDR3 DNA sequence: TGCAGCGTAGCCGGGACAGGGACCCACGAGCAGTACTTC.

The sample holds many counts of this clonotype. CDR3 in amino acids: CSARSSVVSYNSPLHF. In DNA, the CDR3 is TGCAGTGCTAGATCTTCGGTTGTCTCCTATAATTCACCCCTCCACTTT. This chain links TRBV20-1 with TRBJ1-6; unclear D gene. CDR3 length: 16 amino acids. V lost 2 bases and J 0 bases, leaving 11 bases between the germline ends. From germline, CDR1 is DFQATT and CDR2 SNEGSKA (reference sequence).

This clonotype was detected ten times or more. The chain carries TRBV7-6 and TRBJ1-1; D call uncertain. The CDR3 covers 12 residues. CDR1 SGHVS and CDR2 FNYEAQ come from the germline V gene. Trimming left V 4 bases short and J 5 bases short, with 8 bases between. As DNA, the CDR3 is TGTGCCAGCAGCTCAGGAAGGACTGAAGCTTTCTTT. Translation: CASSSGRTEAFF. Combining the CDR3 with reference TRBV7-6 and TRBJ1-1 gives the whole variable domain GAGVSQSPRYKVTKRGQDVALRCDPISGHVSLYWYRQALGQGPEFLTYFNYEAQQDKSGLPNDRFSAERPEGSISTLTIQRTEQRDSAMYRCASSSGRTEAFFGQGTRLTVV.

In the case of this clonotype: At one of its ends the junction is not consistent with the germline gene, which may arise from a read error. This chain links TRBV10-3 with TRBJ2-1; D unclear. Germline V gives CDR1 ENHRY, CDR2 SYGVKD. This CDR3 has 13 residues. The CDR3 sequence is CAISPSGRNEQLF. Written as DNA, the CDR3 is TGTGCCATCAGTCCCAGTGGACGAAATGAGCAGCTCTTC.

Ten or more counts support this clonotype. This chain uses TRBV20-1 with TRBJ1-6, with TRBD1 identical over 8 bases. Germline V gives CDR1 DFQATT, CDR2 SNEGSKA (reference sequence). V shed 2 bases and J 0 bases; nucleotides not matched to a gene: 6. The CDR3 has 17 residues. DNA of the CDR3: TGCAGTGCTAGAAGGACAGGGCTAAGCTCCTATAATTCACCCCTCCACTTT. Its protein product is CSARRTGLSSYNSPLHF.

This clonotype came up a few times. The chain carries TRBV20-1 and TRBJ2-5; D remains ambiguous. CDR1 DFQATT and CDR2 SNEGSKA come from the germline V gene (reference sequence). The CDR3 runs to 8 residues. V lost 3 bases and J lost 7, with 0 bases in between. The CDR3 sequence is CSARTQYF. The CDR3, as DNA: TGCAGTGCTAGGACCCAGTACTTC.

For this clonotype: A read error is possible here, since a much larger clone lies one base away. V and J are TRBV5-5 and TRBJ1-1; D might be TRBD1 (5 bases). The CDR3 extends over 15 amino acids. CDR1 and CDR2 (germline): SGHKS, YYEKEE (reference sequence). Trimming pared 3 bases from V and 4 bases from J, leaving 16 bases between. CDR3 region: CASSSGIRSGTEAFF. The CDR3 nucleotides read TGTGCCAGCAGCTCAGGGATCAGGAGTGGCACTGAAGCTTTCTTT. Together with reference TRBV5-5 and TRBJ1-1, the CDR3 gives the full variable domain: DAGVTQSPTHLIKTRGQQVTLRCSPISGHKSVSWYQQVLGQGPQFIFQYYEKEERGRGNFPDRFSARQFPNYSSELNVNALLLGDSALYLCASSSGIRSGTEAFFGQGTRLTVV.

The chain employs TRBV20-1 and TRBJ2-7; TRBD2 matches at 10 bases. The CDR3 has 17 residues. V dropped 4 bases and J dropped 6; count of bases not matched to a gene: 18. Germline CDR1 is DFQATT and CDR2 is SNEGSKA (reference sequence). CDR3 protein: CSATSRTSGGRAIEQYF. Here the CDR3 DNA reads TGCAGTGCTACGTCCCGGACTAGCGGCGGGAGGGCCATCGAGCAGTACTTC.

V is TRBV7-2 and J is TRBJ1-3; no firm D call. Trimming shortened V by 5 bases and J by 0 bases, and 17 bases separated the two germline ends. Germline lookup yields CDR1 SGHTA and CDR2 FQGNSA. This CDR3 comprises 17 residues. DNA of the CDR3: TGTGCCAGCAGCCAGCATACGCCCACCCTCTCTGGAAACACCATATATTTT. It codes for CASSQHTPTLSGNTIYF.

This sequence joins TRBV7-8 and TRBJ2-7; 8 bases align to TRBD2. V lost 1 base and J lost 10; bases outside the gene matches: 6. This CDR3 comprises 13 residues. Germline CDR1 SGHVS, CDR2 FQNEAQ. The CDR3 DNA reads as TGTGCCAGCAGCTTAGAAGGGACTAGGGGCCAGTACTTC. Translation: CASSLEGTRGQYF.

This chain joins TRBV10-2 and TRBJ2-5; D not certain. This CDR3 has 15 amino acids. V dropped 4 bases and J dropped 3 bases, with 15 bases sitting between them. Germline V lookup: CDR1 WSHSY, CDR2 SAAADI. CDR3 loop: CASSARRHSKETQYF. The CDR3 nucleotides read TGCGCCAGCAGTGCTAGAAGACATAGCAAAGAGACCCAGTACTTC.

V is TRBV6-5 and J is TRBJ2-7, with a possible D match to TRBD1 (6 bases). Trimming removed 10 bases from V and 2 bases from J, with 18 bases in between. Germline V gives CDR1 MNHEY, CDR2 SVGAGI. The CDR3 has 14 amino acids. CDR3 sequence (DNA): TGTGCCACCACTTCCGGGACACCTACCTACGAGCAGTACTTC. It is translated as CATTSGTPTYEQYF.

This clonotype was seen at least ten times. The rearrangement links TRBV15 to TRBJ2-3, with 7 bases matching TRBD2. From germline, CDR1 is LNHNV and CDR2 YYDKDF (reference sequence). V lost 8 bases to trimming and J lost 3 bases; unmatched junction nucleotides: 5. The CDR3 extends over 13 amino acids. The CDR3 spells CATGVGGTDTQYF. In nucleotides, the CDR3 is TGTGCCACCGGAGTGGGGGGGACAGATACGCAGTATTTT.

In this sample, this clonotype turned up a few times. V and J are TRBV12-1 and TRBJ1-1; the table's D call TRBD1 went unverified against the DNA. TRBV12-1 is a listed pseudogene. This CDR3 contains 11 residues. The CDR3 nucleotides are TGTGCCACCTTCCCCCAATTGGAAGCTTTCTTT. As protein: CATFPQLEAFF.

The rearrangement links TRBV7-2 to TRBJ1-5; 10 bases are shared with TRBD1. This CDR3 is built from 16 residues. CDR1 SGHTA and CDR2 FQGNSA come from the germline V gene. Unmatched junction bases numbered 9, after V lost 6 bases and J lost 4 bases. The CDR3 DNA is TGTGCCAGCAGATACGACAGGGGGCGCGCAAATCAGCCCCAGCATTTT. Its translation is CASRYDRGRANQPQHF. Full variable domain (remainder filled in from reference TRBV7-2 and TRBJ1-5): GAGVSQSPSNKVTEKGKDVELRCDPISGHTALYWYRQSLGQGLEFLIYFQGNSAPDKSGLPSDRFSAERTGGSVSTLTIQRTQQEDSAVYLCASRYDRGRANQPQHFGDGTRLSIL.

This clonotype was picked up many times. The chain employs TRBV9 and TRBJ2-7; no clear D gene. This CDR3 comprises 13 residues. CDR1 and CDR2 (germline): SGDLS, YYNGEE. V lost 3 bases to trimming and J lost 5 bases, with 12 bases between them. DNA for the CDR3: TGTGCCAGCAGCGAAAACGGTCCCCACGAGCAGTACTTC. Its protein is CASSENGPHEQYF. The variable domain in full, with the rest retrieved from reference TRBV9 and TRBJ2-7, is DSGVTQTPKHLITATGQRVTLRCSPRSGDLSVYWYQQSLDQGLQFLIQYYNGEERAKGNILERFSAQQFPDLHSELNLSSLELGDSALYFCASSENGPHEQYFGPGTRLTVT.

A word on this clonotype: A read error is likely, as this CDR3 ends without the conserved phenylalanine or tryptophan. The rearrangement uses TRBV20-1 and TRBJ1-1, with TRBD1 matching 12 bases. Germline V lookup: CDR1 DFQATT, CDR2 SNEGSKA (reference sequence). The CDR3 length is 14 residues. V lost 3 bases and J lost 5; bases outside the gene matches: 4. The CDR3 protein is CSARGTGGGTEAFL. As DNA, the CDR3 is TGCAGTGCTAGGGGGACAGGGGGCGGAACTGAAGCTTTCCTT.

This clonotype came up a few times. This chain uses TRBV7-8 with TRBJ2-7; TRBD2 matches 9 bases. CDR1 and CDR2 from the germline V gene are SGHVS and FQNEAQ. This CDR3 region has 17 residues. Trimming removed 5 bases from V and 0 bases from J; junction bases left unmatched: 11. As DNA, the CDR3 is TGTGCCAGCAGCCCGAGAACTAGCGGGTGGAACTCCTACGAGCAGTACTTC. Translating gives CASSPRTSGWNSYEQYF.